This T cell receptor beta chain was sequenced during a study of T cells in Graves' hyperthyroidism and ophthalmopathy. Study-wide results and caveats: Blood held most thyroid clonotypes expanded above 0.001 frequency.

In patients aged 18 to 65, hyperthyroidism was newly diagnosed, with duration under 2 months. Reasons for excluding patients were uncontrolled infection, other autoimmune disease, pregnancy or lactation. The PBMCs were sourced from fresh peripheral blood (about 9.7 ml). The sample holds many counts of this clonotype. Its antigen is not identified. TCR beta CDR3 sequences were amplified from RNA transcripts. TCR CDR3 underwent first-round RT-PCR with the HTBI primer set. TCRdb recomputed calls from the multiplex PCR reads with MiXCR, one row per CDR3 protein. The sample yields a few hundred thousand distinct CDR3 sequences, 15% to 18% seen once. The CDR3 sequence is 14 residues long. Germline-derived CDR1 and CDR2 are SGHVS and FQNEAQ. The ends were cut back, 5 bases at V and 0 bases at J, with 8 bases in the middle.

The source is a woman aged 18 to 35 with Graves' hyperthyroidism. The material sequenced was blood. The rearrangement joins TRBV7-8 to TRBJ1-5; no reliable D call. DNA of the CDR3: TGTGCCAGCAGCCAACGGACTAGCAATCAGCCCCAGCATTTT. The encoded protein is CASSQRTSNQPQHF.